What follows is one T cell receptor beta chain and its context. These data originate in a study of blood T cells in healthy people across ages. The CDR3 is made up of 16 amino acids. From germline, CDR1 is MNHNS and CDR2 SASEGT. Alongside a J-beta primer mix, a sample-barcoded 5' primer served in a second PCR lasting roughly 7 to 11 cycles. TCRdb reprocessed the 5' RACE reads with MiXCR, giving one entry per CDR3 protein. The sample gives some 700,000 distinct CDR3 sequences, about 20% of which show up once; about 20% is in the top ten. The TCR comes from a man aged 65 to 85 in good health. Sequenced input: blood. The J gene is TRBJ2-7, the V gene TRBV6-1, with a weak D call TRBD1 (5 bases). The J call could be wrong; TRBJ2-1 is a better fit for the DNA end. The CDR3 region is CASSELPGPFYNEQFF. CDR3 DNA sequence: TGTGCCAGCAGTGAACTGCCAGGGCCTTTTTACAATGAGCAGTTCTTC.